Described below is a single T cell receptor (beta chain) sequence and its context. Antigen specificity is unknown. Per the study methods: Pooled Tregs gave around 5.6x10^4 patient and some 93,000 donor TCRbeta sequences. Sequencing used immunoSEQ multiplex PCR; TCRdb keeps in-frame clones, though not all of them. V and J calls and clone size are those listed in that table; D and trimming were worked out from the DNA. The table records over 15,000 clones, roughly 91% of them present only once. Regulatory T cells were sorted as CD4+CD25hiCD127low/negative cells. This sample was included in a study of B cell selection in AIRE deficiency. CDR1 and CDR2 from the germline V gene are SGHRS and YFSETQ. Trimming stripped 0 bases from V and 11 bases from J, with 10 bases between. This CDR3 spans 12 amino acids. The study's findings and limits: Roughly 29% of healthy-donor shared Treg TCRbeta sequences appeared in patient Tconv cells. Healthy donors alone shared 30% to 35% of approximately 3,500 Treg sequences; patients alone less than 10%.

The sequence derives from a human donor in good health. The specimen sequenced was CD4+CD25+ Tregs sorted from PBMCs. V and J are TRBV5-1 and TRBJ2-3, with D perhaps given as TRBD1 or TRBD2 (6 bases each). CDR3 nucleotide sequence: TGCGCCAGCAGCTTGGACAGGGAGGTGCAGTATTTT. It is translated as CASSLDREVQYF. The entire variable domain, with the rest obtained from reference TRBV5-1 and TRBJ2-3, is as follows: KAGVTQTPRYLIKTRGQQVTLSCSPISGHRSVSWYQQTPGQGLQFLFEYFSETQRNKGNFPGRFSGRQFSNSRSEMNVSTLELGDSALYLCASSLDREVQYFGPGTRLTVL.